These 18 T cell receptor beta chains originate from one sample sequenced in a study of blood T cell repertoires in COVID-19. TCRdb's copy holds only in-frame clones and misses some; the assay was immunoSEQ multiplex PCR. The sample comprises around 120,000 clones, almost 85% of which are singletons, and around 7.5% rests with the top ten. Source material: peripheral blood. The receptors were sampled from a man aged 65-85 years with active or convalescent COVID-19.

The genes are TRBV28 and TRBJ2-3; a weak D match, TRBD1 (5 bases). Germline V CDR1 and CDR2: MDHEN, SYDVKM. The CDR3 has 15 amino acids. V was pared by 3 bases and J by 0 bases, with 10 bases between. The CDR3 spells CASSLSGMSTDTQYF. CDR3 in DNA: TGTGCCAGCAGTTTGTCAGGGATGAGCACAGATACGCAGTATTTT. Filled out from reference TRBV28 and TRBJ2-3, the complete variable domain reads DVKVTQSSRYLVKRTGEKVFLECVQDMDHENMFWYRQDPGLGLRLIYFSYDVKMKEKGDIPEGYSVSREKKERFSLILESASTNQTSMYLCASSLSGMSTDTQYFGPGTRLTVL.

This sequence joins TRBV12-3 or TRBV12-4 and TRBJ1-5; D is unresolved. The CDR3 length is 12 residues. Trimming pared 7 bases from V and 0 bases from J, leaving 4 bases between. As DNA, the CDR3 is TGTGCCAGCACCTATAGCAATCAGCCCCAGCATTTT. Protein product: CASTYSNQPQHF.

The rearrangement joins TRBV28 to TRBJ2-7; 10 bases agree with TRBD2. The CDR3 totals 14 residues. V was pared by 8 bases and J by 6 bases, with 10 bases of the junction left unmatched. The germline V gene has CDR1 MDHEN and CDR2 SYDVKM. CDR3 residues: CASLTSGTLREQYF. The CDR3 coding sequence is TGTGCCAGCCTCACTAGCGGGACACTCCGCGAGCAGTACTTC.

The rearrangement uses TRBV7-2 and TRBJ1-2; TRBD1 is a possible D gene (6 bases). Per germline, CDR1 SGHTA and CDR2 FQGNSA. Between the trimmed V and J ends, which lost 7 bases and 2 bases, there was a span of 14 bases. The CDR3 runs to 14 residues. The CDR3 DNA is TGTGCCAGCACACCGGACAGAGCGAACTATGGCTACACCTTC. Translated: CASTPDRANYGYTF.

V and J are TRBV6-5 and TRBJ2-1; 11 nucleotides match TRBD2. This CDR3 is 12 amino acids long. Germline CDR1 is MNHEY and CDR2 is SVGAGI. Trimming took 6 bases from V and 16 from J; bases not matched to a gene: 8. The CDR3 region is CASRTSGRLSFF. The CDR3 coding sequence is TGTGCCAGCAGAACTAGCGGGAGATTGTCCTTCTTC.

This clone appeared once. The CDR3 here is CASSFQGARSPLHF. CDR3 nucleotides: TGTGCCAGCAGCTTCCAGGGGGCTAGATCACCCCTCCACTTT. The genes are TRBV5-4 and TRBJ1-6, with 8 nucleotides matching TRBD1. Germline CDR1 is SGHNT and CDR2 is YYREEE (reference sequence). CDR3 length: 14 amino acids. Germline trimming cut 2 bases from V and 10 bases from J; bases unmatched to any gene: 5. The full variable domain, completed using reference TRBV5-4 and TRBJ1-6, is ETGVTQSPTHLIKTRGQQVTLRCSSQSGHNTVSWYQQALGQGPQFIFQYYREEENGRGNFPPRFSGLQFPNYSSELNVNALELDDSALYLCASSFQGARSPLHFGNGTRLTVT.

V is TRBV28 and J is TRBJ1-6; TRBD1 aligns across 7 bases. V shed 6 bases, J shed 5 bases, and the junction held 4 bases outside the gene matches. Germline CDR1 MDHEN, CDR2 SYDVKM. CDR3 length: 14 amino acids. The CDR3 region is CASRTGTDNSPLHF. The CDR3 DNA reads as TGTGCCAGCAGGACCGGGACAGATAATTCACCCCTCCACTTT.

J is TRBJ2-3 and V is TRBV10-3, with a weak D call TRBD1 (6 bases). From germline, CDR1 is ENHRY and CDR2 SYGVKD. Trimming pared 2 bases from V and 0 bases from J, leaving 9 bases between. This CDR3 region has 15 residues. The CDR3 loop is CAISEGQTSTDTQYF. CDR3 nucleotide sequence: TGTGCCATCAGTGAGGGACAGACTAGCACAGATACGCAGTATTTT.

The rearrangement joins TRBV18 to TRBJ1-1; no clear D. Germline CDR1 is KGHSH and CDR2 is LQKENI. V was pared by 2 bases and J by 6 bases, with 16 bases between. This CDR3 contains 15 residues. The chain's CDR3 is CASSPLRPPEAEAFF. The CDR3 DNA reads as TGTGCCAGCTCACCATTGAGACCCCCGGAGGCTGAAGCTTTCTTT.

The rearrangement uses TRBV30 and TRBJ2-7, with a possible D match to TRBD2 (5 bases). V was shortened by 3 bases and J by 4 bases, with 7 bases between the two germline ends. Germline V lookup: CDR1 GTSNPN, CDR2 SVGIG (reference sequence). The CDR3 spans 11 residues. The CDR3 sequence is CAWRGSYEQYF. In nucleotides, the CDR3 is TGTGCCTGGAGGGGGAGTTACGAGCAGTACTTC.

This chain connects TRBV19 to TRBJ2-2; TRBD1 matches 8 bases. Germline CDR1 and CDR2: LNHDA and SQIVND (reference sequence). J was trimmed by 2 bases and V by 11 bases; bases with no gene match: 7. This CDR3 has 14 residues. The CDR3 reads CAGGDRRNTGELFF. The CDR3 DNA is TGTGCCGGAGGGGACAGGAGAAACACCGGGGAGCTGTTTTTT. Supplemented by reference TRBV19 and TRBJ2-2, the full variable domain reads DGGITQSPKYLFRKEGQNVTLSCEQNLNHDAMYWYRQDPGQGLRLIYYSQIVNDFQKGDIAEGYSVSREKKESFPLTVTSAQKNPTAFYLCAGGDRRNTGELFFGEGSRLTVL.

This chain links TRBV19 with TRBJ2-1, with a possible D match to TRBD2 (7 bases). The germline CDR1 and CDR2 sequences are LNHDA and SQIVND (reference sequence). Trimming took off 6 bases at V and 4 bases at J, with 16 bases between the two ends. CDR3 length: 15 amino acids. Here the CDR3 DNA reads TGTGCCAGTAGCGCAGGGGAGGGCTGGTACAATGAGCAGTTCTTC. Its translation: CASSAGEGWYNEQFF.

This chain links TRBV3-1 (or the pseudogene TRBV3-2) with TRBJ2-1; 7 nucleotides agree with TRBD1. Looked up from germline, CDR1 is LGHDT and CDR2 is YNNKEL (reference sequence). This CDR3 is built from 14 residues. The V and J ends lost 2 bases and 7 bases, in that order; junction bases with no gene match: 5. The DNA of the CDR3 is TGTGCCAGCAGCCAAACCGGGACAGAAAATGAGCAGTTCTTC. Its translation is CASSQTGTENEQFF.

The chain joins TRBV7-2 to TRBJ2-3; 7 bases line up with TRBD2. Trimming cost V 5 bases and J 3 bases; bases outside gene matches: 11. The CDR3 is 16 residues long. The V gene's germline CDR1 is SGHTA and CDR2 FQGNSA. This CDR3 reads CASSARWSGTTDTQYF. The CDR3 DNA follows: TGTGCCAGCAGCGCCCGTTGGAGCGGGACTACAGATACGCAGTATTTT.

The chain combines TRBV3-1 (or the pseudogene TRBV3-2) with TRBJ1-5; D ambiguous. The CDR3 covers 17 residues. The germline gives CDR1 LGHDT, CDR2 YNNKEL (reference sequence). Trimming removed 0 bases at V and 0 bases at J, with 12 bases between. As DNA, the CDR3 is TGTGCCAGCAGCCAAGATCTCCCCAGTGTTAGCAATCAGCCCCAGCATTTT. Its protein is CASSQDLPSVSNQPQHF.

This chain uses TRBV2 with TRBJ1-2; 7 nucleotides agree with TRBD1. This CDR3 has 13 amino acids. The trim removed 8 bases at V and 1 base at J, leaving 4 bases unmatched. Germline loops: CDR1 SNHLY, CDR2 FYNNEI. CDR3 DNA sequence: TGTGCCAGCGCGGGACAGCTTAACTATGGCTACACCTTC. Translated: CASAGQLNYGYTF.

This clone has more than one count but fewer than ten. The rearrangement uses TRBV6-6 and TRBJ2-3; 12 nucleotides align to TRBD2. After removal of 0 bases from V and 4 bases from J, the junction contained 2 bases not matched to a gene. Germline-derived CDR1 and CDR2 are MNHNY and SVGAGI (reference sequence). The CDR3 is 16 residues long. The CDR3 spells CASSYSTSGRADTQYF. The CDR3 bases are TGTGCCAGCAGTTACTCGACTAGCGGGAGAGCAGATACGCAGTATTTT.

The rearrangement uses TRBV5-4 and TRBJ1-5; tentatively, D is TRBD1 (5 bases). There are 11 residues in the CDR3. Germline CDR1 is SGHNT and CDR2 is YYREEE (reference sequence). V lost 4 bases and J lost 10, with 9 bases in between. The CDR3 region has the DNA TGTGCCAGCAGCCTTCAGGGACCCCAGCATTTT. Its protein is CASSLQGPQHF.